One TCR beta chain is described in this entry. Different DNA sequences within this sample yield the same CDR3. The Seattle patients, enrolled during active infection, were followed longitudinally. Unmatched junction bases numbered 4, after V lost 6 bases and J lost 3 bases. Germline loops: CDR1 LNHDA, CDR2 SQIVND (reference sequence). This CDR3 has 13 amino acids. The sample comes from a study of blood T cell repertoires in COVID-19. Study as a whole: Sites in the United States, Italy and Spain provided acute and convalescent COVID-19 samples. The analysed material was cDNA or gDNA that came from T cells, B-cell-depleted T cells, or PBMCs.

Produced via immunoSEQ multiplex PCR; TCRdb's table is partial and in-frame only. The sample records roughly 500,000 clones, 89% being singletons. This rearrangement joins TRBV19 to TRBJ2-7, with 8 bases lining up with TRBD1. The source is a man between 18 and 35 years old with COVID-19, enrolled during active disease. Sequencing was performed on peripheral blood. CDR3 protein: CASSRDRSYEQYF. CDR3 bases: TGTGCCAGTAGCAGGGACAGGAGCTACGAGCAGTACTTC.